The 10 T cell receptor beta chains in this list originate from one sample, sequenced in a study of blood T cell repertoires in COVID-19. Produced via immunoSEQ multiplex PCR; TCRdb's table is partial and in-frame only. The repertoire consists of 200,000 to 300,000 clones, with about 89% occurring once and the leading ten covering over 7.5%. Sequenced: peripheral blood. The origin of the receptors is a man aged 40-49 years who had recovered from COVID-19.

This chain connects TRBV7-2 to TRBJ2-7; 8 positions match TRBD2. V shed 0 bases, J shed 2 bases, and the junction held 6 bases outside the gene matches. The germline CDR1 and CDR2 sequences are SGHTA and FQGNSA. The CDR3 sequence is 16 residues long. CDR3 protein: CASSLAGSGEAYEQYF. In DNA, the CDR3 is TGTGCCAGCAGCTTAGCTGGTAGCGGGGAGGCCTACGAGCAGTACTTC.

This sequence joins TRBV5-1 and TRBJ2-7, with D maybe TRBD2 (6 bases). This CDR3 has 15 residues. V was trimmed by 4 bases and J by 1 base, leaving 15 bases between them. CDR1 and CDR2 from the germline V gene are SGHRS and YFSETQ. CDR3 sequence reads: CASSEAGRSSYEQYF. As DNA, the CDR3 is TGCGCCAGCAGCGAGGCGGGACGGTCTTCCTACGAGCAGTACTTC.

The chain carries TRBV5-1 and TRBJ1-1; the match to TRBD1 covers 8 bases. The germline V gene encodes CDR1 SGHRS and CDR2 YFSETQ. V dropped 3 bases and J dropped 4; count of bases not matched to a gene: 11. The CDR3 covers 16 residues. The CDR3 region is CASSSGGASLGTEAFF. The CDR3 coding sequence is TGCGCCAGCAGCTCAGGGGGCGCGTCTCTGGGCACTGAAGCTTTCTTT.

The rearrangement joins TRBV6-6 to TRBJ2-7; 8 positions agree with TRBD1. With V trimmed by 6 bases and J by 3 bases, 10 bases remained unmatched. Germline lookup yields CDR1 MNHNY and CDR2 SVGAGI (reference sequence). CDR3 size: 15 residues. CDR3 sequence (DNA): TGTGCCAGCAGCGCGGCCCGGGACAGGATCTACGAGCAGTACTTC. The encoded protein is CASSAARDRIYEQYF.

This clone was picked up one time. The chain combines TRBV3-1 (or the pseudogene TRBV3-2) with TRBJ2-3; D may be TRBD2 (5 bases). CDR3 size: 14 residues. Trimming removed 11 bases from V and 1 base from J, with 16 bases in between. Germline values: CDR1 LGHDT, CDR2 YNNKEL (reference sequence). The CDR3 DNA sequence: TGTGCCCCCCGGCGGGTTTTGGGCACAGATACGCAGTATTTT. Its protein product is CAPRRVLGTDTQYF.

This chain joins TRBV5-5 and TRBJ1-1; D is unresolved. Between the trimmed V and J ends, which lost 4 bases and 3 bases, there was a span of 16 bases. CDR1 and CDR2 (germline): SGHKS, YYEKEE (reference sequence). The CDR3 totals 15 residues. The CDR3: CASSLDLWEDTEAFF. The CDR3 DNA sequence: TGTGCCAGCAGCCTAGATCTATGGGAGGACACTGAAGCTTTCTTT.

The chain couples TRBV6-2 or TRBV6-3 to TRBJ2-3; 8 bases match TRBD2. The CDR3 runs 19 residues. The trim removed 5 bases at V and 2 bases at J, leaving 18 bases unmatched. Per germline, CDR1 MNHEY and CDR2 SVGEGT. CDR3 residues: CASSHDPTQRGPSTDTQYF. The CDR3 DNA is TGTGCCAGCAGTCACGACCCCACCCAGCGGGGGCCATCCACAGATACGCAGTATTTT.

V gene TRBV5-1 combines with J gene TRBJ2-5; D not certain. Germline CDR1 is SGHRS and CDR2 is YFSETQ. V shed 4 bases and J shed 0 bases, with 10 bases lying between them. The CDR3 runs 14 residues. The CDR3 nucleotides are TGCGCCAGCAGCCTAGGCCCGTACCAAGAGACCCAGTACTTC. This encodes CASSLGPYQETQYF.

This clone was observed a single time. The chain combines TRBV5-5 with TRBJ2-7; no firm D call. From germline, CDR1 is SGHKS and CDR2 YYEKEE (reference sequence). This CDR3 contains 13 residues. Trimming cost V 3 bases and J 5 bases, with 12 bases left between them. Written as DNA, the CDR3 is TGTGCCAGCAGCTGGAAAGGAGTGGACGAGCAGTACTTC. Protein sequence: CASSWKGVDEQYF. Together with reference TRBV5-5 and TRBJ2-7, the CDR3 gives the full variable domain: DAGVTQSPTHLIKTRGQQVTLRCSPISGHKSVSWYQQVLGQGPQFIFQYYEKEERGRGNFPDRFSARQFPNYSSELNVNALLLGDSALYLCASSWKGVDEQYFGPGTRLTVT.

The DNA of the CDR3 is TGTGCCAGCAGCAAAGACCTAGCCGGGGAGCTGTTTTTT. Translation: CASSKDLAGELFF. The V gene is TRBV5-4, the J gene TRBJ2-2; D is unresolved. Trimming removed 4 bases from V and 6 bases from J, with 10 bases in between. Germline loops: CDR1 SGHNT, CDR2 YYREEE (reference sequence). This CDR3 spans 13 amino acids.